Listed here are 19 T cell receptor beta chains from one sample, sequenced in a study of blood T cell repertoires in COVID-19. Sequencing was performed with immunoSEQ multiplex PCR; in TCRdb, only in-frame clones are kept and a portion is missing. Of around 250,000 clones in the sample, roughly 85% were seen once. The sequencing input was peripheral blood. The receptors here all came from a woman in her late teens or twenties with acute or convalescent COVID-19.

CDR3 protein: CASSSGTSPVDTQYF. In DNA, the CDR3 is TGTGCCAGCAGCTCAGGGACTAGTCCCGTTGATACGCAGTATTTT. The gene calls are TRBV7-3 and TRBJ2-3; 8 positions agree with TRBD2. V trimming: 4 bases; J trimming: 6 bases; junction bases outside the gene matches: 9. The CDR3 covers 15 residues. CDR1 and CDR2 (germline): SGHTA, FQGTGA.

CDR3 protein: CASSLRFRGYEQFF. In DNA, the CDR3 is TGCGCCAGCAGCTTGAGGTTCCGGGGGTATGAGCAGTTCTTC. The genes are TRBV5-1 and TRBJ2-1; D is perhaps TRBD2 (6 bases). Germline-derived CDR1 and CDR2 are SGHRS and YFSETQ. The length of the CDR3 is 14 residues. V was cut by 1 base and J by 8 bases, with 13 bases left in between.

The chain carries TRBV11-2 and TRBJ2-1; TRBD2 agrees at 7 bases. The CDR3 loop spans 15 amino acids. Germline V lookup: CDR1 SGHAT, CDR2 FQNNGV. V gave up 6 bases and J gave up 7 bases; unmatched junction bases: 12. The CDR3: CASSPTSVLGNEQFF. CDR3 in DNA: TGTGCCAGCAGTCCAACTAGCGTTCTGGGAAATGAGCAGTTCTTC. Full variable domain (rest looked up from reference TRBV11-2 and TRBJ2-1): EAGVAQSPRYKIIEKRQSVAFWCNPISGHATLYWYQQILGQGPKLLIQFQNNGVVDDSQLPKDRFSAERLKGVDSTLKIQPAKLEDSAVYLCASSPTSVLGNEQFFGPGTRLTVL.

The chain is built from TRBV30 and TRBJ1-2; the match to TRBD1 covers 7 bases. Germline assignment: CDR1 GTSNPN and CDR2 SVGIG (reference sequence). Trimming removed 7 bases from V and 8 bases from J; junction bases left unmatched: 13. The CDR3 spans 13 residues. The CDR3 reads CAFYRGGATGYTF. The CDR3 coding sequence is TGTGCCTTCTATAGAGGGGGCGCGACCGGCTACACCTTC. Variable domain in full (rest from reference TRBV30 and TRBJ1-2): SQTIHQWPATLVQPVGSPLSLECTVEGTSNPNLYWYRQAAGRGLQLLFYSVGIGQISSEVPQNLSASRPQDRQFILSSKKLLLSDSGFYLCAFYRGGATGYTFGSGTRLTVV.

The chain uses TRBV21-1 and TRBJ1-5; the table names TRBD1, a call not compared with the DNA. TRBV21-1 is designated a pseudogene. The CDR3 totals 16 residues. The CDR3 nucleotides read TGTGCCAGCAGCAGCGTAAGCAGGGGTAGCAATCAGCCCCAGCATTTT. It yields the protein CASSSVSRGSNQPQHF.

The chain joins TRBV6-5 to TRBJ2-1, with a possible D match to TRBD2 (6 bases). This CDR3 is 12 amino acids long. Germline V gene data show CDR1 as MNHEY and CDR2 as SVGAGI. Trimming stripped 2 bases from V and 12 bases from J, with 11 bases between. CDR3 DNA: TGTGCCAGCAGTTACCCCGTCGGGGGGCAGTTCTTC. Protein sequence: CASSYPVGGQFF.

The chain couples TRBV19 to TRBJ1-1; D gene unclear. This CDR3 has 15 residues. Between the trimmed V and J ends, which lost 3 bases and 1 base, there was a span of 12 bases. CDR1 and CDR2 from the germline V gene are LNHDA and SQIVND (reference sequence). The CDR3 here is CASSMGPEPNTEAFF. In DNA, the CDR3 is TGTGCCAGTAGTATGGGTCCGGAGCCGAACACTGAAGCTTTCTTT.

The genes are TRBV2 and TRBJ2-1; 8 nucleotides line up with TRBD2. The CDR3 runs to 14 residues. The germline CDR1 and CDR2 sequences are SNHLY and FYNNEI. J gave up 6 bases and V 7 bases, and 8 bases lay outside the gene matches. The CDR3 nucleotides are TGTGCCAGCACCTTGAGGACTAGCAGCAATGAGCAGTTCTTC. Translation: CASTLRTSSNEQFF.

The chain couples TRBV5-1 to TRBJ1-1, with D maybe TRBD1 (5 bases). The V and J ends lost 1 base and 4 bases respectively, with 26 bases between them. Germline V gene sequence: CDR1 SGHRS, CDR2 YFSETQ. The length of the CDR3 is 19 residues. The CDR3 DNA follows: TGCGCCAGCAGCTTGCGACACCTCACGGGCAGGGTTATTGTCACTGAAGCTTTCTTT. Protein sequence: CASSLRHLTGRVIVTEAFF. The whole variable domain, filled in from reference TRBV5-1 and TRBJ1-1, reads KAGVTQTPRYLIKTRGQQVTLSCSPISGHRSVSWYQQTPGQGLQFLFEYFSETQRNKGNFPGRFSGRQFSNSRSEMNVSTLELGDSALYLCASSLRHLTGRVIVTEAFFGQGTRLTVV.

This clone showed up just once. V is TRBV3-1 (or the pseudogene TRBV3-2) and J is TRBJ2-1; a weak D match, TRBD1 (6 bases). The V gene lost 0 bases and the J gene lost 3 bases, with 27 bases spanning the gap. In germline, CDR1 is LGHDT, CDR2 YNNKEL (reference sequence). The CDR3 has 21 amino acids. The CDR3, as DNA: TGTGCCAGCAGCCAAGATCTGATTGGAGCGGAGTGGGGGCGGAACTACAATGAGCAGTTCTTC. This encodes CASSQDLIGAEWGRNYNEQFF.

This clone was seen only a few times. V usage is TRBV11-2 and J usage is TRBJ1-1, with D unclear. The CDR3 consists of 10 residues. Trimming took 6 bases from V and 11 from J, leaving 10 bases between them. Per germline, CDR1 SGHAT and CDR2 FQNNGV. The CDR3 DNA is TGTGCCAGCAGGCTTGGAGTGGCTTTCTTT. Protein product: CASRLGVAFF.

CDR3 sequence reads: CASSELRDEQYF. In nucleotides, the CDR3 is TGTGCCAGCAGCGAACTTAGAGACGAGCAGTACTTC. The V and J genes are TRBV12-3 or TRBV12-4 and TRBJ2-7; D not certain. V lost 6 bases and J lost 5, with 11 bases in between. This CDR3 has 12 amino acids.

J is TRBJ2-1 and V is TRBV10-3, with 10 positions matching TRBD2. CDR1 and CDR2 (germline): ENHRY, SYGVKD. This CDR3 has 15 amino acids. V shed 10 bases and J 4 bases; nucleotides not matched to a gene: 10. CDR3 loop: CATRLAGPIYNEQFF. CDR3 coding DNA: TGTGCCACCAGACTAGCGGGCCCTATTTACAATGAGCAGTTCTTC.

The rearrangement joins TRBV28 to TRBJ1-2, with D possibly being TRBD1 (5 bases). The germline V gene has CDR1 MDHEN and CDR2 SYDVKM. The CDR3 loop spans 12 amino acids. V lost 7 bases and J 8 bases, leaving 14 bases between the germline ends. The CDR3 sequence: CASTRAGLGYTF. CDR3 nucleotides: TGTGCCAGCACTCGGGCGGGACTCGGCTACACCTTC.

This chain connects TRBV7-8 to TRBJ2-3, with no clear D. Germline V gene data show CDR1 as SGHVS and CDR2 as FQNEAQ. V was clipped by 1 base and J by 6 bases, with 14 bases between them. The CDR3 is made up of 15 amino acids. This CDR3 reads CASSLGPTHWDTQYF. CDR3 in DNA: TGTGCCAGCAGCTTAGGCCCTACGCACTGGGATACGCAGTATTTT. Supplemented by reference TRBV7-8 and TRBJ2-3, the full variable domain reads GAGVSQSPRYKVAKRGQDVALRCDPISGHVSLFWYQQALGQGPEFLTYFQNEAQLDKSGLPSDRFFAERPEGSVSTLKIQRTQQEDSAVYLCASSLGPTHWDTQYFGPGTRLTVL.

The chain has TRBV3-1 (or the pseudogene TRBV3-2) and TRBJ1-2; D is uncertain. V lost 0 bases and J 8 bases, leaving 13 bases between the germline ends. CDR1 and CDR2 from the germline V gene are LGHDT and YNNKEL (reference sequence). This CDR3 spans 14 amino acids. CDR3 amino acids: CASSQETGRKGYTF. The CDR3 nucleotides read TGTGCCAGCAGCCAAGAAACGGGTAGGAAAGGCTACACCTTC.

Only a few counts were recorded for this clone. V is TRBV11-3 and J is TRBJ2-1; TRBD2 matches 12 bases. The CDR3 totals 18 residues. Germline assignment: CDR1 SGHNT and CDR2 YENEEA. The V gene end was trimmed by 5 bases and the J gene end by 9 bases; junction bases not matched to a gene: 17. In nucleotides, the CDR3 is TGTGCCAGCAGCCTTTCTTCTAGCGGGAGGGCCGGGTCACCTGAGCAGTTCTTC. It codes for CASSLSSSGRAGSPEQFF.

The gene calls are TRBV6-5 and TRBJ2-7; 7 bases line up with TRBD1. The CDR3 has 16 residues. Germline CDR1 and CDR2: MNHEY and SVGAGI. V was clipped by 0 bases and J by 3 bases; unmatched bases: 8. CDR3 sequence (DNA): TGTGCCAGCAGTTACTCGACAGGGAACTATTACTACGAGCAGTACTTC. It is translated as CASSYSTGNYYYEQYF.

Written as DNA, the CDR3 is TGCGCCAGCAGTCAAGGCGGTGACAGGGCGTATGCCTATAATTCACCCCTCCACTTT. It yields the protein CASSQGGDRAYAYNSPLHF. The V call is TRBV23-1, the J call TRBJ1-6; 7 bases line up with TRBD1. TRBV23-1 is identified as an open reading frame with a role that is uncertain. The CDR3 sequence is 19 residues long. V trimming: 2 bases; J trimming: 2 bases; junction bases outside the gene matches: 12.